The text below deals with one T cell receptor beta chain. Its antigen is undetermined. V gave up 0 bases and J gave up 0 bases, with 8 bases separating them. The CDR3 is made up of 15 amino acids. The germline gives CDR1 LGHNT, CDR2 FRNRAP. TCRdb's table, derived via immunoSEQ multiplex PCR, lists solely in-frame clones and lacks some. The sample includes 29,000 or so clones, approximately 90% of them seen just once. The sample belongs to a study of T cells in tuberculosis. The study, taken as a whole, reports: Smaller alpha distances in active tuberculosis partly reflected shorter CDR3-alpha lengths. Smaller distances to GMM-specific TCRs suggested their expansion in active tuberculosis.

The time point: new active TB diagnosis, blood taken before or within 7 days of starting treatment. The chain couples TRBV12-5 to TRBJ1-1; unclear D gene. This sample comprised PBMCs, obtained at tuberculosis diagnosis. The sequence was collected from an adult with tuberculosis. CDR3 coding DNA: TGTGCTAGTGGTTTGGTATCCGAGATGAACACTGAAGCTTTCTTT. Translating gives CASGLVSEMNTEAFF.